This T cell receptor beta chain is drawn from a study of T cell responses to AZD1222 COVID-19 vaccine. Study results and limitations: Reportedly, nearly half of unique spike TCRs recognized epitopes outside B.1.351/B.1.1.7 mutations. Spike-wide vaccine-associated CD4 TCRs dominated at 160-218 and 743-854. The peak T cell response came first, and repertoires were sampled only after it. Donors skewed white British and female; clonal diversity was possibly underestimated.

This CDR3 is 12 amino acids long. CDR1 is MNHNS and CDR2 is SASEGT in the germline V gene. V was clipped by 1 base and J by 8 bases, with 3 bases between them. This table comes from immunoSEQ multiplex PCR, and its TCRdb copy is limited to in-frame clones, with some not included. This sample yields some 130,000 clones, of which over 75% are seen a single time; approximately 20% belongs to the top ten. In the case of this clone: Its antigen remains unidentified.

This chain joins TRBV6-1 and TRBJ1-6; no reliable D call. The TCR originated in an adult in good health. The source was peripheral blood, collected on day 0 of AZD1222 vaccination. The CDR3 reads CASSEVYSPLHF. The CDR3 DNA is TGTGCCAGCAGTGAAGTGTATTCACCCCTCCACTTT.